These 14 T cell receptor beta chains share one sample of origin, sequenced in a study of Graves' ophthalmopathy and Graves' hyperthyroidism. CDR3 regions of TCR beta were amplified from RNA transcripts. First-round RT-PCR with HTBI primers preceded a second-round multiplex PCR. TCRdb re-called the multiplex PCR reads through MiXCR, storing one row per CDR3 protein. The table has over 650,000 distinct CDR3 sequences, roughly 41% seen once. The sequenced material came from peripheral blood. The receptors stem from an adult man with Graves' ophthalmopathy.

The V gene is TRBV2, the J gene TRBJ2-2; the match to TRBD1 covers 7 bases. Germline values: CDR1 SNHLY, CDR2 FYNNEI. This CDR3 contains 13 residues. The ends lost 6 bases at V and 6 bases at J; junction bases unmatched: 4. CDR3 sequence: CASRGQSSGELFF. The CDR3 nucleotides read TGTGCCAGCAGGGGACAGTCCTCCGGGGAGCTGTTTTTT.

V gene TRBV20-1 combines with J gene TRBJ1-2; D is unresolved. V gave up 6 bases and J gave up 4 bases, with 12 bases separating them. CDR1 and CDR2 (germline): DFQATT, SNEGSKA (reference sequence). The CDR3 covers 12 residues. CDR3 amino acids: CSAVLGGYGYTF. In nucleotides, the CDR3 is TGCAGTGCCGTCCTTGGTGGCTATGGCTACACCTTC.

The table lists this clonotype with many counts. The chain combines TRBV2 with TRBJ1-3, with 9 bases identical to TRBD1. Trimming at V came to 6 bases and at J to 4 bases, leaving 7 bases not matched to a gene. This CDR3 contains 15 residues. From germline, CDR1 is SNHLY and CDR2 FYNNEI. The CDR3, as DNA: TGTGCCAGCAGGACGGGACAGGGAGCCGGAAACACCATATATTTT. Residues: CASRTGQGAGNTIYF.

V usage is TRBV6-5 and J usage is TRBJ1-3; 8 bases fit TRBD1. CDR3 length: 14 residues. Germline V gene data show CDR1 as MNHEY and CDR2 as SVGAGI. The ends lost 8 bases at V and 1 base at J; junction bases unmatched: 4. In nucleotides, the CDR3 is TGTGCCAGCGGACAGGGAACATCTGGAAACACCATATATTTT. Protein: CASGQGTSGNTIYF.

The chain joins TRBV7-9 to TRBJ2-7, with D perhaps TRBD1 or TRBD2 (6 bases each). V shed 6 bases and J shed 4 bases, with 19 bases lying between them. CDR3 length: 15 residues. Germline CDR1 is SEHNR and CDR2 is FQNEAQ (reference sequence). CDR3 protein: CASSPPPGALYEQYF. CDR3 in DNA: TGTGCCAGCAGTCCTCCTCCGGGGGCTCTATACGAGCAGTACTTC. The full variable domain, rest sourced from reference TRBV7-9 and TRBJ2-7, is DTGVSQNPRHKITKRGQNVTFRCDPISEHNRLYWYRQTLGQGPEFLTYFQNEAQLEKSRLLSDRFSAERPKGSFSTLEIQRTEQGDSAMYLCASSPPPGALYEQYFGPGTRLTVT.

This clonotype appeared once. The chain uses TRBV20-1 and TRBJ2-5, with D tentatively TRBD1 (6 bases). The ends were cut back, 1 base at V and 3 bases at J, with 12 bases in the middle. In germline, CDR1 is DFQATT, CDR2 SNEGSKA (reference sequence). This CDR3 spans 14 amino acids. The CDR3 loop is CSARGGGWEETQYF. As DNA, the CDR3 is TGCAGTGCTAGAGGTGGGGGCTGGGAAGAGACCCAGTACTTC.

The genes are TRBV27 and TRBJ2-7, with D maybe TRBD1 (6 bases). The CDR3 loop spans 14 amino acids. The V gene lost 6 bases and the J gene lost 3 bases, with 15 bases spanning the gap. Germline V gene sequence: CDR1 MNHEY, CDR2 SMNVEV (reference sequence). The CDR3 reads CASSEHRESYEQYF. In DNA form, the CDR3 reads TGTGCCAGCAGCGAACACAGGGAAAGCTACGAGCAGTACTTC.

The chain has TRBV12-3 or TRBV12-4 and TRBJ2-2, with D perhaps matching TRBD1 (5 bases). The CDR3 loop spans 15 amino acids. V was clipped by 0 bases and J by 8 bases, with 13 bases between them. CDR3 DNA sequence: TGTGCCAGCAGTTTAGCGGTCAGGGTCTCTGGGGAGCTGTTTTTT. Protein: CASSLAVRVSGELFF.

The rearrangement joins TRBV25-1 to TRBJ1-2, with 10 bases matching TRBD1. This CDR3 comprises 17 residues. The J segment lost 2 bases and the V segment lost 5 bases, leaving 11 bases of the junction unmatched. CDR1 is MGHDK and CDR2 is SYGVNS in the germline V gene. This CDR3 is CASSPPGTGELNYGYTF. In DNA form, the CDR3 reads TGTGCCAGCAGTCCCCCGGGGACAGGGGAACTCAACTATGGCTACACCTTC.

In its sample, this clonotype was seen many times. The gene calls are TRBV7-9 and TRBJ2-5; 8 nucleotides line up with TRBD2. Germline V gene sequence: CDR1 SEHNR, CDR2 FQNEAQ (reference sequence). This CDR3 contains 16 residues. V dropped 5 bases and J dropped 2; count of bases not matched to a gene: 10. The CDR3 reads CASSREGYPVQETQYF. CDR3 sequence (DNA): TGTGCCAGCAGCCGGGAGGGGTACCCTGTACAAGAGACCCAGTACTTC.

The table lists this clonotype with a count of one. This CDR3 is missing its conserved last phenylalanine or tryptophan, likely due to a read error. The limits of the CDR3 on the DNA are not certain, so only TCRdb's listed CDR3 is given. The V gene is TRBV10-3, the J gene TRBJ2-6; the table's D call, TRBD2, has no DNA check behind it. Germline CDR1 is ENHRY and CDR2 is SYGVKD. The CDR3 region is 8 residues in length, termini included. Here the CDR3 reads CASSYSLT.

The rearrangement joins TRBV19 to TRBJ2-5; 8 bases are shared with TRBD1. Germline values: CDR1 LNHDA, CDR2 SQIVND (reference sequence). The CDR3 is 15 amino acids. J lost 5 bases, V lost 6 bases, and 11 bases had no gene match. This CDR3 is CASRLGAGGAETQYF. CDR3 sequence (DNA): TGTGCCAGTAGACTAGGGGCAGGGGGCGCGGAGACCCAGTACTTC. The full variable domain, its missing parts supplied by reference TRBV19 and TRBJ2-5, is DGGITQSPKYLFRKEGQNVTLSCEQNLNHDAMYWYRQDPGQGLRLIYYSQIVNDFQKGDIAEGYSVSREKKESFPLTVTSAQKNPTAFYLCASRLGAGGAETQYFGPGTRLLVL.

The table lists this clonotype with many counts. V and J are TRBV24-1 and TRBJ2-7; TRBD1 matches 8 bases. V shed 3 bases and J 1 base; nucleotides not matched to a gene: 10. The CDR3 sequence is 17 residues long. The V gene's germline CDR1 is KGHDR and CDR2 SFDVKD. CDR3 in amino acids: CATSDRNPTGDSYEQYF. CDR3 bases: TGTGCCACCAGTGATCGAAACCCGACAGGGGATTCCTACGAGCAGTACTTC.

This clonotype was counted at least ten times. The genes are TRBV19 and TRBJ2-7; no clear D. Germline assignment: CDR1 LNHDA and CDR2 SQIVND (reference sequence). Trimming removed 6 bases from V and 2 bases from J, with 11 bases in between. The CDR3 has 13 amino acids. The CDR3 loop is CASRGAGPYEQYF. In DNA, the CDR3 is TGTGCCAGTAGGGGTGCCGGTCCCTACGAGCAGTACTTC.